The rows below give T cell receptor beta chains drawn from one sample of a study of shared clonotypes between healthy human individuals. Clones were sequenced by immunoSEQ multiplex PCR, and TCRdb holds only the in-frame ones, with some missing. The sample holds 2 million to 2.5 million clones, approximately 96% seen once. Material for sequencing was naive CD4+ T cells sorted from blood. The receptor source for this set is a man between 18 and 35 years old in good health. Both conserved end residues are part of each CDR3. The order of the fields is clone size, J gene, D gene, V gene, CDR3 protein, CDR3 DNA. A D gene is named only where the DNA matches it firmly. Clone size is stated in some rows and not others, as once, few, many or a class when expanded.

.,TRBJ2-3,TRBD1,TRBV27,CASSLVPGGGDTQYF,TGTGCCAGCAGTTTAGTTCCAGGGGGCGGAGATACGCAGTATTTT
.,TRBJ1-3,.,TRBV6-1,CANTGWGGNTIYF,TGTGCCAACACGGGGTGGGGCGGAAACACCATATATTTT
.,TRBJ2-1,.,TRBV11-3,CASSLEGGGLIVEQFF,TGTGCCAGCAGCTTAGAGGGAGGAGGACTAATAGTGGAGCAGTTCTTC
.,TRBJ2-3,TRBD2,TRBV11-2,CASRGPAGEIYSTDTQYF,TGTGCCAGCAGAGGGCCAGCGGGAGAGATCTACAGCACAGATACGCAGTATTTT
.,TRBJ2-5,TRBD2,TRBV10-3,CAIRGTSGSQETQYF,TGTGCCATCAGGGGGACTAGCGGGTCTCAAGAGACCCAGTACTTC
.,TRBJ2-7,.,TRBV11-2,CASSLTGAYEQYF,TGTGCCAGCAGCTTAACGGGGGCTTACGAGCAGTACTTC
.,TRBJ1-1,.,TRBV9,CASSAPGQGNTEAFF,TGTGCCAGCAGCGCCCCGGGACAAGGGAACACTGAAGCTTTCTTT
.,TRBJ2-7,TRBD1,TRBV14,CASSQVAGGTGGYEQYF,TGTGCCAGCAGCCAAGTCGCAGGGGGGACAGGGGGCTACGAGCAGTACTTC
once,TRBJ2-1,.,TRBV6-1,CASSENRHAGSSYNEQFF,TGTGCCAGCAGTGAAAATCGGCACGCAGGGAGCTCCTACAATGAGCAGTTCTTC
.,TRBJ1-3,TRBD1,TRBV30,CAWSGQGAGNTIYF,TGTGCCTGGAGCGGACAGGGGGCTGGAAACACCATATATTTT
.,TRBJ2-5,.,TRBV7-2,CASSPVGVRKTQYF,TGTGCCAGCAGCCCAGTCGGGGTTCGGAAGACCCAGTACTTC
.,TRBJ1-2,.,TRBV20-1,CSASENYGYTF,TGCAGTGCTAGTGAGAACTATGGCTACACCTTC
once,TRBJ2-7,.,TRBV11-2,CASSLLGSYEQYF,TGTGCCAGCAGCTTACTGGGCTCCTACGAGCAGTACTTC
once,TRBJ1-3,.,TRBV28,CASSGDRNSANTIYF,TGTGCCAGCAGCGGAGACAGGAACTCAGCAAACACCATATATTTT
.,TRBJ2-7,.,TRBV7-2,CASSLGPGSYEQYF,TGTGCCAGCAGCTTAGGCCCAGGGTCCTACGAGCAGTACTTC
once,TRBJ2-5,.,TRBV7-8,CASSPFGEQETQYF,TGTGCCAGCAGCCCCTTTGGGGAGCAAGAGACCCAGTACTTC
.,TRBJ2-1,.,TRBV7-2,CASSLRSGQEQFF,TGTGCCAGCAGCTTAAGGAGTGGCCAGGAGCAGTTCTTC
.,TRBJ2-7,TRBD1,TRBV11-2,CASRSDRVYEQYF,TGTGCCAGCAGATCGGACAGGGTATACGAGCAGTACTTC
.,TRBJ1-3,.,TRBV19,CASSRRQDSGNTIYF,TGTGCCAGTAGTCGTCGGCAGGACTCTGGAAACACCATATATTTT
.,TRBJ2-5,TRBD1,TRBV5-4,CASKRGQLETQYF,TGTGCCAGCAAAAGGGGGCAGTTGGAGACCCAGTACTTC
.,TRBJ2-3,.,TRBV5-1,CASSVGTGNVPSDTQYF,TGCGCCAGCAGCGTAGGAACCGGGAACGTACCTTCAGATACGCAGTATTTT
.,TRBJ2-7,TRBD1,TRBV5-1,CASSSPGGTLGEQYF,TGCGCCAGCAGCTCCCCAGGGGGTACTCTAGGCGAGCAGTACTTC
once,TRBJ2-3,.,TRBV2,CASTGTLLADTQYF,TGTGCCAGCACCGGGACTCTATTGGCGGATACGCAGTATTTT
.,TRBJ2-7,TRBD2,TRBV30,CAWRDKREGGNEQYF,TGTGCCTGGAGGGATAAACGGGAGGGTGGCAACGAGCAGTACTTC
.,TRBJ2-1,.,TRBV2,CASSPRLGVGRSSYNEQFF,TGTGCCAGCAGTCCGCGGTTGGGTGTGGGTAGAAGCTCCTACAATGAGCAGTTCTTC